The source of this T cell receptor beta chain is a study of post-analysis software for immune sequencing data. Germline lookup yields CDR1 SGHRS and CDR2 YFSETQ. This CDR3 comprises 14 residues. This clonotype has at least ten counts. Its antigen remains unknown. Points from the study as a whole: Elevated frequency relative to controls characterized several TRBV segments in patients, TRBV5-6, TRBV5-1 and TRBV20-1 among them.

Unique molecular identifiers were present in the TCR beta cDNA libraries. Each CDR3 protein gets one entry after TCRdb re-called the PCR reads with MiXCR. The repertoire holds roughly 200,000 distinct CDR3 sequences, 29% seen once, with nearly 3.5% in the top ten. The chain carries TRBV5-1 and TRBJ2-5, with 8 bases matching TRBD2. With the DNA end fitting TRBJ2-7 better, the J assignment may be wrong. Sequencing was done on a sample of blood. The sequence was collected from a girl aged 2-17 years with multiple sclerosis. CDR3 in DNA: TGCGCCAGCAGCTTGCACAGCGGGAGTTTCGAGCAGTACTTC. The encoded protein is CASSLHSGSFEQYF.